These 8 T cell receptor beta chains share one sample of origin, sequenced in a study of blood T cell repertoires in COVID-19. Generated by immunoSEQ multiplex PCR, the TCRdb table keeps only in-frame clones and is missing some. Among approximately 200,000 clones, 85% to 95% were seen once, and the ten largest hold 0.76%. Sequenced material: peripheral blood. The receptors shown here come from a man aged 25-45 years with COVID-19, enrolled during active disease.

The chain couples TRBV5-1 to TRBJ2-2; TRBD1 agrees at 8 bases. CDR1 and CDR2 from the germline V gene are SGHRS and YFSETQ. The CDR3 runs to 17 residues. V lost 1 base, J lost 3 bases, and 8 bases stayed unmatched. This CDR3 reads CASSLQLGTGHTGELFF. The CDR3, as DNA: TGCGCCAGCAGCTTGCAACTGGGGACAGGCCACACCGGGGAGCTGTTTTTT.

V usage is TRBV27 and J usage is TRBJ2-1; no clear D. Germline CDR1 is MNHEY and CDR2 is SMNVEV (reference sequence). Trimming pared 3 bases from V and 6 bases from J, leaving 9 bases between. CDR3 length equals 13 residues. The CDR3 reads CASSFWASNEQFF. In DNA, the CDR3 is TGTGCCAGCAGTTTTTGGGCAAGCAATGAGCAGTTCTTC.

This chain links TRBV6-5 with TRBJ1-2, with 10 bases fitting TRBD1. Germline-derived CDR1 and CDR2 are MNHEY and SVGAGI. The junction had 6 bases not matched to a gene; V was cut back by 4 bases and J by 4 bases. The CDR3 is 15 residues long. The CDR3 DNA reads TGTGCCAGCAGTTCCCTCCGGGACAGGGGCTATGGCTACACCTTC. Its protein is CASSSLRDRGYGYTF.

This sequence joins TRBV12-3 or TRBV12-4 and TRBJ2-2; D gene unclear. CDR3 length: 13 amino acids. Trimming stripped 7 bases from V and 6 bases from J, with 12 bases between. DNA for the CDR3: TGTGCCAGCATAATGAGGTTCTCCGGGGAGCTGTTTTTT. Its protein is CASIMRFSGELFF.

The genes are TRBV5-4 and TRBJ1-2; 8 bases line up with TRBD1. CDR1 SGHNT and CDR2 YYREEE come from the germline V gene (reference sequence). The CDR3 loop spans 14 amino acids. J lost 0 bases, V lost 5 bases, and 3 bases had no gene match. CDR3 nucleotide sequence: TGTGCCAGCAGGCTACAGGGGGCTAACTATGGCTACACCTTC. This sequence encodes CASRLQGANYGYTF.

The chain combines TRBV5-1 with TRBJ2-2; TRBD2 matches at 7 bases. The CDR3 is made up of 18 amino acids. The germline V gene has CDR1 SGHRS and CDR2 YFSETQ. The junction had 13 bases not matched to a gene; V was cut back by 5 bases and J by 0 bases. CDR3 sequence reads: CASSSRFRGTTNTGELFF. The CDR3 region has the DNA TGCGCCAGCAGTTCCCGGTTTCGTGGGACTACGAACACCGGGGAGCTGTTTTTT.

The count of this clone is one. CDR3 residues: CASSSGTVFYEQYF. CDR3 nucleotide sequence: TGTGCCAGCAGTTCCGGGACAGTTTTCTACGAGCAGTACTTC. The chain is built from TRBV7-9 and TRBJ2-7; 7 bases fit TRBD1. The V segment lost 6 bases and the J segment 3 bases; nucleotides outside the gene matches: 8. The CDR3 is 14 amino acids. The germline V gene has CDR1 SEHNR and CDR2 FQNEAQ (reference sequence).

This clone was observed once. The rearrangement joins TRBV12-5 to TRBJ2-1; D may be TRBD2 (6 bases). The V and J ends lost 6 bases and 1 base respectively, with 13 bases between them. Germline V gene lookup returns CDR1 LGHNT and CDR2 FRNRAP. This CDR3 is built from 15 residues. The CDR3 loop is CASGGSGRSYNEQFF. In nucleotides, the CDR3 is TGTGCTAGTGGGGGTAGCGGACGGTCCTACAATGAGCAGTTCTTC.